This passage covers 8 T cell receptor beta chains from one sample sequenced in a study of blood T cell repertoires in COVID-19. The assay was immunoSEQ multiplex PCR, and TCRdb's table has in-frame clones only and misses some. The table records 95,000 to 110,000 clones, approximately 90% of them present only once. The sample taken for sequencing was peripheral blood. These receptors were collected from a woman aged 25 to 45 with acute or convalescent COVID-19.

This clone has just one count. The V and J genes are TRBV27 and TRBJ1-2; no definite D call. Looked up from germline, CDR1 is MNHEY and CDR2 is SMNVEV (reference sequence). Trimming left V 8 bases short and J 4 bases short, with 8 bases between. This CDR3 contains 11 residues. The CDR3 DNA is TGTGCCAGCTCGGCGGGCTATGGCTACACCTTC. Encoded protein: CASSAGYGYTF.

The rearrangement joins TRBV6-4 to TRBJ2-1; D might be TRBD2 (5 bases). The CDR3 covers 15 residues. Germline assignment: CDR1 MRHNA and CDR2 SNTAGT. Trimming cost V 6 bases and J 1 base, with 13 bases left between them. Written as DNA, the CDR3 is TGTGCCAGCAGCGAGAGCGGCTCTTCCTACAATGAGCAGTTCTTC. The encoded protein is CASSESGSSYNEQFF.

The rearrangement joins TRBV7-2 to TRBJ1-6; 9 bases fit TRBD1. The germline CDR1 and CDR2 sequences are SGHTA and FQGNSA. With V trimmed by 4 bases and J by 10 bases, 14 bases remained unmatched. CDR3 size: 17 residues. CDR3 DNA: TGTGCCAGCAGCTCCTCGTACCGGACAGGGGAGCAATCACCCCTCCACTTT. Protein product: CASSSSYRTGEQSPLHF.

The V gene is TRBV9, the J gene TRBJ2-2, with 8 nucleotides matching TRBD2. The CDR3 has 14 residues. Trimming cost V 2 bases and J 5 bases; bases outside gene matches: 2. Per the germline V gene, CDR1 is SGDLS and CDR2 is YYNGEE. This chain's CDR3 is CASSVPSGTGELFF. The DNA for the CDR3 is TGTGCCAGCAGCGTCCCTAGCGGGACCGGGGAGCTGTTTTTT.

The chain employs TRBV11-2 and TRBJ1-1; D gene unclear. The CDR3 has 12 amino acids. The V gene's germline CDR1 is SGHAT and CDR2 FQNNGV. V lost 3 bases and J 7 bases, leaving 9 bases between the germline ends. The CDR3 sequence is CASSFGEYEAFF. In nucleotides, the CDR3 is TGTGCCAGCAGCTTCGGGGAATATGAAGCTTTCTTT.

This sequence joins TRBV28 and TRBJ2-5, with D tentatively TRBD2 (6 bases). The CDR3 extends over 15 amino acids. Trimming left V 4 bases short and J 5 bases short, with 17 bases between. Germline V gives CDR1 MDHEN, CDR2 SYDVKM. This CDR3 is CASSWVGGGGETQYF. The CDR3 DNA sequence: TGTGCCAGCAGTTGGGTCGGTGGTGGAGGGGAGACCCAGTACTTC.

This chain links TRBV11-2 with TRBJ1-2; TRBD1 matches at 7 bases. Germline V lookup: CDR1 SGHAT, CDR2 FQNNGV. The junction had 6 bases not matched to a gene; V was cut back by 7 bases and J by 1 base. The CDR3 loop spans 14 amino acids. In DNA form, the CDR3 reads TGTGCCAGCAAAACCGGGGACAGTAACTATGGCTACACCTTC. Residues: CASKTGDSNYGYTF. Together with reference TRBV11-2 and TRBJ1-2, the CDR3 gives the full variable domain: EAGVAQSPRYKIIEKRQSVAFWCNPISGHATLYWYQQILGQGPKLLIQFQNNGVVDDSQLPKDRFSAERLKGVDSTLKIQPAKLEDSAVYLCASKTGDSNYGYTFGSGTRLTVV.

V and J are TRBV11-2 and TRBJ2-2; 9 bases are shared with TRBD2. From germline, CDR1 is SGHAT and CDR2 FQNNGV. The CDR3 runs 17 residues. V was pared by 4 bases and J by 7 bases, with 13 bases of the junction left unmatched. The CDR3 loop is CASSSPWGGGALGELFF. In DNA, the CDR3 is TGTGCCAGCAGCTCGCCCTGGGGCGGGGGGGCCCTCGGGGAGCTGTTTTTT.